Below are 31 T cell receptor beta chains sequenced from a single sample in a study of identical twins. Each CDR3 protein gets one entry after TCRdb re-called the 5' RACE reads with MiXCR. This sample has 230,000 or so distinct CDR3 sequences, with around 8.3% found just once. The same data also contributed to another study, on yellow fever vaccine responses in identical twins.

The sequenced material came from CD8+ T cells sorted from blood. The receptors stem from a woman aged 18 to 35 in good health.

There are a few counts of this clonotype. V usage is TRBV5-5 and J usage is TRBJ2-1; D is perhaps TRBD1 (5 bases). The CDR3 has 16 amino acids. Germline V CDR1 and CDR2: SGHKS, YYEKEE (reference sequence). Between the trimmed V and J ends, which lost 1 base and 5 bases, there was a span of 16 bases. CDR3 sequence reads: CASSLLQFTDNNEQFF. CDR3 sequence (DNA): TGTGCCAGCAGCTTGTTACAATTTACGGACAACAATGAGCAGTTCTTC.

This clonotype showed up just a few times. CDR3 nucleotide sequence: TGCAGTGCTAGAGGGACAGGGGGCAGTTTTGAGCCCCAGCATTTT. Protein sequence: CSARGTGGSFEPQHF. This rearrangement joins TRBV20-1 to TRBJ1-5; the match to TRBD1 covers 11 bases. V lost 1 base to trimming and J lost 8 bases; unmatched junction nucleotides: 7. The CDR3 covers 15 residues. The germline CDR1 and CDR2 sequences are DFQATT and SNEGSKA (reference sequence).

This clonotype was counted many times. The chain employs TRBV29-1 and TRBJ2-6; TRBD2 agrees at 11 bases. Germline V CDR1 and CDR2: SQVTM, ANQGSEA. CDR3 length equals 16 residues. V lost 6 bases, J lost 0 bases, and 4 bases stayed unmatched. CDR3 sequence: CSVEGLADSGANVLTF. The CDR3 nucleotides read TGCAGCGTCGAGGGACTAGCGGACTCTGGGGCCAACGTCCTGACTTTC.

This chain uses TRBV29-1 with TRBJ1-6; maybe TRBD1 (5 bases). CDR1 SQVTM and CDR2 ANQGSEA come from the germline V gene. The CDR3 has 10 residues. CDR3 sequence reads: CRGGEGSLHF. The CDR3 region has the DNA TGCAGGGGGGGGGAAGGGTCCCTCCACTTT.

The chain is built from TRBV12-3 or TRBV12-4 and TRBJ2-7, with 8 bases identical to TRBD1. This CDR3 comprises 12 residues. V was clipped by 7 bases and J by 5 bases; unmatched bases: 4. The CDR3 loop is CASKDRADEQYF. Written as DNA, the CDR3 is TGTGCCAGCAAGGACAGGGCTGACGAGCAGTACTTC.

Here the CDR3 reads CASSPRGYTIYF. The CDR3 DNA sequence: TGTGCCAGCAGTCCACGTGGTTACACCATATATTTT. This chain connects TRBV28 to TRBJ1-3; no definite D call. Germline-derived CDR1 and CDR2 are MDHEN and SYDVKM. V was cut by 5 bases and J by 8 bases, with 10 bases left in between. CDR3 length: 12 residues.

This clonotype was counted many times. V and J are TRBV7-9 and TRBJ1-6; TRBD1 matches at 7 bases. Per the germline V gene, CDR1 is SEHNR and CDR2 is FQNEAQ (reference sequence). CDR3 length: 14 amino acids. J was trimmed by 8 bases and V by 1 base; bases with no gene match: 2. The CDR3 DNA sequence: TGTGCCAGCAGCTTAGGACAGGGATATTCACCCCTCCACTTT. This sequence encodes CASSLGQGYSPLHF.

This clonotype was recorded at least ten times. The CDR3: CASSSYRGPKSPLHF. Written as DNA, the CDR3 is TGTGCCAGCAGTTCATACAGGGGGCCCAAGTCACCCCTCCACTTT. The V and J genes are TRBV28 and TRBJ1-6, with TRBD1 matching 9 bases. V gave up 4 bases and J gave up 10 bases; unmatched junction bases: 8. Per germline, CDR1 MDHEN and CDR2 SYDVKM. This CDR3 has 15 amino acids.

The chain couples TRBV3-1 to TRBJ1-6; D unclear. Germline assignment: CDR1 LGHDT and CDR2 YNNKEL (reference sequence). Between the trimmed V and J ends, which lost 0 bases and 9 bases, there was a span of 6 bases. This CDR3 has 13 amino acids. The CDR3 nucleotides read TGTGCCAGCAGCCAAGATTTGGCTTCACCCCTCCACTTT. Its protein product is CASSQDLASPLHF. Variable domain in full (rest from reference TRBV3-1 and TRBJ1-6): DTAVSQTPKYLVTQMGNDKSIKCEQNLGHDTMYWYKQDSKKFLKIMFSYNNKELIINETVPNRFSPKSPDKAHLNLHINSLELGDSAVYFCASSQDLASPLHFGNGTRLTVT.

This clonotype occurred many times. CDR3 residues: CASALGLAGEDTQYF. DNA of the CDR3: TGTGCCAGCGCCCTGGGACTAGCGGGAGAAGATACGCAGTATTTT. This chain connects TRBV12-3 or TRBV12-4 to TRBJ2-3; 14 nucleotides agree with TRBD2. V was clipped by 8 bases and J by 5 bases; unmatched bases: 6. CDR3 size: 15 residues.

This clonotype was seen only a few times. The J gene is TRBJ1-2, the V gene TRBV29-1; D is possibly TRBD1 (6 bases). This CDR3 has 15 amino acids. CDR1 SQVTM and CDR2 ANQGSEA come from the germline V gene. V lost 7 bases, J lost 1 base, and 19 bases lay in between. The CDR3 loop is CSASRGDTSNYGYTF. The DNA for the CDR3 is TGCAGCGCCTCACGCGGGGACACTAGTAACTATGGCTACACCTTC.

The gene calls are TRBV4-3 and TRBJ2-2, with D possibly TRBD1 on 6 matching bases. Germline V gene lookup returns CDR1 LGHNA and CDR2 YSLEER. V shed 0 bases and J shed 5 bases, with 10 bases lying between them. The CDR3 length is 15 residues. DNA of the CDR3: TGCGCCAGCAGCCAAGATCGTACAGGGACCGGGGAGCTGTTTTTT. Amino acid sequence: CASSQDRTGTGELFF.

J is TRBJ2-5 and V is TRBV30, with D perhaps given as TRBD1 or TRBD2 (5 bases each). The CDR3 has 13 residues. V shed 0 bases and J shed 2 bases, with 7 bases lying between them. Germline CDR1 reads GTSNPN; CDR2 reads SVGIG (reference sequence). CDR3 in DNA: TGTGCCTGGAGTGTGGGGGTTCAAGAGACCCAGTACTTC. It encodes CAWSVGVQETQYF.

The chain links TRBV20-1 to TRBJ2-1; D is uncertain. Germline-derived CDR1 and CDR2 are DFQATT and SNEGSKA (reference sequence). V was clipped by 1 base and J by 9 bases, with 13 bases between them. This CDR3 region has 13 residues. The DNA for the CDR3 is TGCAGTGCTAGAGGACCTCTTTCGTTTGAGCAGTTCTTC. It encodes CSARGPLSFEQFF.

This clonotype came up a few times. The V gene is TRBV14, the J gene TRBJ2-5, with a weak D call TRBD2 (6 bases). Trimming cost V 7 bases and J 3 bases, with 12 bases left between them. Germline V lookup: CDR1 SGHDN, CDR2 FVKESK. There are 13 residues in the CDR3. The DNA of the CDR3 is TGTGCCAGCATCCGGGGGTTTAAAGAGACCCAGTACTTC. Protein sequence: CASIRGFKETQYF.

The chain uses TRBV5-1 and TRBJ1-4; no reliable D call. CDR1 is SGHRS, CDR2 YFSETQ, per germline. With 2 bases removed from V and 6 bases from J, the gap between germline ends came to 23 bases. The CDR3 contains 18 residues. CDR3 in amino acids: CASSLRAGPKRVDEKLFF. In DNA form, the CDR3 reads TGCGCCAGCAGCTTAAGGGCAGGTCCTAAGAGGGTGGATGAAAAACTGTTTTTT.

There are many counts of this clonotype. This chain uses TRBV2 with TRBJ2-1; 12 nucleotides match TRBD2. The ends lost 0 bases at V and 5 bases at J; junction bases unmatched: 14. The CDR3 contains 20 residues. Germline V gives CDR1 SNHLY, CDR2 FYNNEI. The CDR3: CASSEAKGRLAGDINNEQFF. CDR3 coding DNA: TGTGCCAGCAGTGAAGCGAAGGGCAGACTAGCGGGGGATATAAACAATGAGCAGTTCTTC.

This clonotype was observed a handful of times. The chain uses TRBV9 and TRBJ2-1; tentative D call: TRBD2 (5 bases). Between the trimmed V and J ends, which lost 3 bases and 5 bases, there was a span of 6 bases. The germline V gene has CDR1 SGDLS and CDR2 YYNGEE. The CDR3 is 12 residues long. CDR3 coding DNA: TGTGCCAGCAGCGCGAGGGACAATGAGCAGTTCTTC. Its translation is CASSARDNEQFF. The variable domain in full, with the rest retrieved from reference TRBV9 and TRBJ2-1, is DSGVTQTPKHLITATGQRVTLRCSPRSGDLSVYWYQQSLDQGLQFLIQYYNGEERAKGNILERFSAQQFPDLHSELNLSSLELGDSALYFCASSARDNEQFFGPGTRLTVL.

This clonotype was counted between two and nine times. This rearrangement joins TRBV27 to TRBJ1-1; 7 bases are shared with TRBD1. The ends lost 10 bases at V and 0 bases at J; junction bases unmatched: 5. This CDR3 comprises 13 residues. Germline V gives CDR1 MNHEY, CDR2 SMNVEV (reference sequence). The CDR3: CATRDRLNTEAFF. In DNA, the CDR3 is TGTGCCACCAGGGACAGACTGAACACTGAAGCTTTCTTT.

The CDR3 loop is CASQRDDLNLYEQYF. The CDR3 coding sequence is TGTGCCAGCCAGAGAGACGACCTGAACCTCTACGAGCAGTACTTC. The genes are TRBV7-8 and TRBJ2-7; D remains unclear. This CDR3 is built from 15 residues. V gave up 8 bases and J gave up 3 bases, with 20 bases separating them. CDR1 is SGHVS, CDR2 FQNEAQ, per germline.

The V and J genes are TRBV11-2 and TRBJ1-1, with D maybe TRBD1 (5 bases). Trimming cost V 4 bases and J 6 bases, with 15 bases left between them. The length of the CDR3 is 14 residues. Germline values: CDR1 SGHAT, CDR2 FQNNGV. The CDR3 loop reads CASSSTAGLSEAFF. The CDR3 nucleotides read TGTGCCAGCAGCTCCACCGCAGGGCTTTCTGAAGCTTTCTTT.

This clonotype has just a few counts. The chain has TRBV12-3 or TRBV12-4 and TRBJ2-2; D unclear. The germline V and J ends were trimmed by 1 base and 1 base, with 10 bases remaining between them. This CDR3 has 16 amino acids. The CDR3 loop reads CASSLVQLRNTGELFF. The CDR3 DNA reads TGTGCCAGCAGTTTAGTTCAGTTAAGGAACACCGGGGAGCTGTTTTTT.

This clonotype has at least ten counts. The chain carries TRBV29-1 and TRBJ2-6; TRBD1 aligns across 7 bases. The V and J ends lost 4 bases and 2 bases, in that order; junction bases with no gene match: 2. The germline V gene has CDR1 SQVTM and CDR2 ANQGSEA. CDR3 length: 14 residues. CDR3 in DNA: TGCAGCGTTGGTCAGGGGGCTGGGGCCAACGTCCTGACTTTC. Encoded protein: CSVGQGAGANVLTF.

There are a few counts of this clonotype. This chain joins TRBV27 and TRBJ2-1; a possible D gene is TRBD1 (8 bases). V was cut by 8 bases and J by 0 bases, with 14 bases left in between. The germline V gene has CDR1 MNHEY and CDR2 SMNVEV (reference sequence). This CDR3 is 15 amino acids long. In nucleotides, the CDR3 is TGTGCCAGCGCGGGGGACAGGAGCTCCTACAATGAGCAGTTCTTC. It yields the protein CASAGDRSSYNEQFF.

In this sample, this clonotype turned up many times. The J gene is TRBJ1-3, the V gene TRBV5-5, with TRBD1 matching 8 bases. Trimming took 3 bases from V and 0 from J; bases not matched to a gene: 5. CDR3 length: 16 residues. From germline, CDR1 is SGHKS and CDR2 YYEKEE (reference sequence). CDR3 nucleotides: TGTGCCAGCAGCTCCGGACAGGGCTTCTCTGGAAACACCATATATTTT. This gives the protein CASSSGQGFSGNTIYF.

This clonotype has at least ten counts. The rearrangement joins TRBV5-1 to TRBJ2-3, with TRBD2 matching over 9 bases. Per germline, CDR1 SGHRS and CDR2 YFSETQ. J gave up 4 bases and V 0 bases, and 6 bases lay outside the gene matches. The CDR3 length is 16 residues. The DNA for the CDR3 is TGCGCCAGCAGCTTGGCGATAGCGGGGGAGTCAGATACGCAGTATTTT. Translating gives CASSLAIAGESDTQYF.

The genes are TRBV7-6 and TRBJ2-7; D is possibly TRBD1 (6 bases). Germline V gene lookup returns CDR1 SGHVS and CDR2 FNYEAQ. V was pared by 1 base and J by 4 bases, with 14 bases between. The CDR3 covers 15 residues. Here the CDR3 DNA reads TGTGCCAGCAGCTTAGAGGCAGGGGCTCAGTACGAGCAGTACTTC. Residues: CASSLEAGAQYEQYF.

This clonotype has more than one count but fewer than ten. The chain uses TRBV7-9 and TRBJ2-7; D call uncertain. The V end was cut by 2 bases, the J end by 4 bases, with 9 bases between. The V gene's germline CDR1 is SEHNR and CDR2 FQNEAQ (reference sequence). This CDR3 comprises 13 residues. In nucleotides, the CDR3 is TGTGCCAGCAGCTTACTTGGGAAGTACGAGCAGTACTTC. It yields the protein CASSLLGKYEQYF.

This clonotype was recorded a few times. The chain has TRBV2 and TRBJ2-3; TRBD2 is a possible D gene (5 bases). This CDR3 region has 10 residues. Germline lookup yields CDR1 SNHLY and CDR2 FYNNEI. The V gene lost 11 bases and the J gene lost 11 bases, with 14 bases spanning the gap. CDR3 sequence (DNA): TGTGCCGGAGAACGAGAGGGGCAGTATTTT. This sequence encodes CAGEREGQYF.

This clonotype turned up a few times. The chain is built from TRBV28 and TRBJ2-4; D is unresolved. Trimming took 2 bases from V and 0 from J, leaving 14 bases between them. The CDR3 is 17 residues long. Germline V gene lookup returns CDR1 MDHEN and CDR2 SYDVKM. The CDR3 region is CASSLRSPNIAKNIQYF. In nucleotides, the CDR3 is TGTGCCAGCAGTTTACGTTCCCCCAACATAGCCAAAAACATTCAGTACTTC.

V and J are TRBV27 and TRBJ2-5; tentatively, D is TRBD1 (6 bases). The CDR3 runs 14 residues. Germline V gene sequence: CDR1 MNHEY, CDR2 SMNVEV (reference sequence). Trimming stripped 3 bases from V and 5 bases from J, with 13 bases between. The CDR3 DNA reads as TGTGCCAGCAGTTTGAGCAGGGGCTCGGAGACCCAGTACTTC. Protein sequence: CASSLSRGSETQYF.